The 7 T cell receptor beta chains reported below all come from one sample, sequenced in a study of T-cell memory formation after mild COVID-19. TCRdb redid the calling of the 5' RACE reads with MiXCR, one entry per CDR3 protein. The table shows about 190,000 distinct CDR3 sequences, with about a fifth occurring only once. Sequencing used PBMCs or a T cell subset sorted from them (not recorded which). These receptors were taken from an adult woman who had mild COVID-19 (a few samples of this study predate the infection). Cell type and time point are not known.

This clonotype was seen at least ten times. The chain is built from TRBV7-9 and TRBJ2-2; maybe TRBD2 (6 bases). Trimming stripped 6 bases from V and 3 bases from J, with 11 bases between. This CDR3 region has 14 residues. Germline assignment: CDR1 SEHNR and CDR2 FQNEAQ (reference sequence). The CDR3 region is CASSWDFDTGELFF. The CDR3 region has the DNA TGTGCCAGCAGTTGGGACTTTGACACCGGGGAGCTGTTTTTT. Full variable domain (rest looked up from reference TRBV7-9 and TRBJ2-2): DTGVSQNPRHKITKRGQNVTFRCDPISEHNRLYWYRQTLGQGPEFLTYFQNEAQLEKSRLLSDRFSAERPKGSFSTLEIQRTEQGDSAMYLCASSWDFDTGELFFGEGSRLTVL.

The chain links TRBV5-6 to TRBJ2-7; 7 positions match TRBD1. The CDR3 has 14 residues. CDR1 SGHDT and CDR2 YYEEEE come from the germline V gene. Trimming removed 0 bases from V and 2 bases from J; junction bases left unmatched: 2. The CDR3 reads CASSLAGQTYEQYF. In DNA form, the CDR3 reads TGTGCCAGCAGCTTGGCGGGACAGACCTACGAGCAGTACTTC.

This sequence joins TRBV2 and TRBJ2-6; TRBD2 aligns across 9 bases. The ends lost 11 bases at V and 2 bases at J; junction bases unmatched: 16. The CDR3 is 18 amino acids. CDR1 is SNHLY, CDR2 FYNNEI, per germline. The CDR3 sequence is CASPQRGASEAGANVLTF. CDR3 coding DNA: TGTGCCTCTCCTCAGCGGGGGGCGTCGGAAGCTGGGGCCAACGTCCTGACTTTC. Full variable domain (outside the CDR3, taken from reference TRBV2 and TRBJ2-6): EPEVTQTPSHQVTQMGQEVILRCVPISNHLYFYWYRQILGQKVEFLVSFYNNEISEKSEIFDDQFSVERPDGSNFTLKIRSTKLEDSAMYFCASPQRGASEAGANVLTFGAGSRLTVL.

This clonotype was detected a few times. This sequence joins TRBV7-6 and TRBJ2-7; D may be TRBD2 (6 bases). CDR1 SGHVS and CDR2 FNYEAQ come from the germline V gene. CDR3 length: 17 residues. Trimming stripped 1 base from V and 0 bases from J, with 16 bases between. The CDR3 DNA follows: TGTGCCAGCAGCTTAGTCCCCCGGGAGAGGGGCTCCTACGAGCAGTACTTC. This codes for CASSLVPRERGSYEQYF.

This clonotype has only a few counts. The rearrangement joins TRBV24-1 to TRBJ2-7; 9 bases agree with TRBD1. Germline values: CDR1 KGHDR, CDR2 SFDVKD. Unmatched junction bases numbered 9, after V lost 2 bases and J lost 2 bases. The CDR3 totals 17 residues. Here the CDR3 reads CATSDSPGQGSTYEQYF. CDR3 in DNA: TGTGCCACCAGTGATTCTCCGGGACAGGGAAGCACCTACGAGCAGTACTTC.

This clonotype occurred a few times. The chain joins TRBV29-1 to TRBJ2-7, with TRBD2 matching 12 bases. The CDR3 covers 15 residues. Germline lookup yields CDR1 SQVTM and CDR2 ANQGSEA. The junction had 3 bases not matched to a gene; V was cut back by 0 bases and J by 3 bases. The CDR3 DNA reads as TGCAGCGTTGAAGACTGGGGACTAGCGGGCTACGAGCAGTACTTC. This gives the protein CSVEDWGLAGYEQYF.

CDR3 nucleotides: TGTGCCAGCAGTTACTCGTTCTCCGGCGGGTCCCCCTACGAGCAGTACTTC. Translated, it gives CASSYSFSGGSPYEQYF. The chain carries TRBV6-2 or TRBV6-3 and TRBJ2-7; D is possibly TRBD2 (5 bases). This CDR3 comprises 17 residues. Germline CDR1 is MNHEY and CDR2 is SVGEGT. Deletions cut 0 bases from V and 2 bases from J, with 17 bases between.